The sequence of this T cell receptor beta chain was determined in a study of shared clonotypes between healthy human individuals. Study-wide points: The generation probabilities recorded for non-shared clonotypes fell below those of clonotypes shared by all four donors.

A word on this clone: Antigen unknown. Other DNA sequences in the same sample also yield this CDR3.

Sorted subsets were amplified in replicate PCRs using approximately 0.2 ug DNA, tens of thousands of T cell genomes. Sequenced by immunoSEQ multiplex PCR; TCRdb stores in-frame clones only, minus some. The table has a few million clones, just over 90% seen once. Sequenced material: naive CD4+ T cells sorted from blood. Subset given: CD45RA+ positively selected. This sequence originates from a young man in good health.

The CDR3 sequence is CASSLTSQETQYF. DNA for the CDR3: TGTGCCAGCAGCTTGACCAGCCAAGAGACCCAGTACTTC. The chain uses TRBV5-4 and TRBJ2-5, with D uncertain. CDR1 is SGHNT and CDR2 is YYREEE in the germline V gene (reference sequence). The CDR3 has 13 residues. Trimming took off 1 base at V and 1 base at J, with 5 bases between the two ends.